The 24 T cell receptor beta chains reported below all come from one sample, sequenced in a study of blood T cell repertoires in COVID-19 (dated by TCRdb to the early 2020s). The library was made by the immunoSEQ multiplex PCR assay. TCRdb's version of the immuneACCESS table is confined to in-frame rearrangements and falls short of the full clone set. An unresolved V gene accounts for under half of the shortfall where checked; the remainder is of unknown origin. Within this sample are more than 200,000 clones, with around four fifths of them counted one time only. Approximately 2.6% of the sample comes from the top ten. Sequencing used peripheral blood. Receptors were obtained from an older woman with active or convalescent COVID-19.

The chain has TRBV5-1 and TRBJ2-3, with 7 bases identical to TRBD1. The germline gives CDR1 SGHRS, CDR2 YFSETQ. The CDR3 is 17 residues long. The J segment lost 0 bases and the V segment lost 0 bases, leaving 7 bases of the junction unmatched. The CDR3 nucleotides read TGCGCCAGCAGCTTGGCCAGGGACAGTGCTAGCACAGATACGCAGTATTTT. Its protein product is CASSLARDSASTDTQYF.

The CDR3 reads CASRPGLASHEQYF. The CDR3 DNA reads TGTGCCAGCCGACCGGGACTAGCGAGCCACGAGCAGTACTTC. J is TRBJ2-7 and V is TRBV5-6, with 10 bases matching TRBD2. Unmatched junction bases numbered 9, after V lost 7 bases and J lost 5 bases. Germline CDR1 is SGHDT and CDR2 is YYEEEE. This CDR3 spans 14 amino acids. The full variable domain, rest sourced from reference TRBV5-6 and TRBJ2-7, is DAGVTQSPTHLIKTRGQQVTLRCSPKSGHDTVSWYQQALGQGPQFIFQYYEEEERQRGNFPDRFSGHQFPNYSSELNVNALLLGDSALYLCASRPGLASHEQYFGPGTRLTVT.

CDR3 protein: CASSMQGYSNQPQHF. The CDR3 DNA reads as TGTGCCAGTAGTATGCAGGGTTATAGCAATCAGCCCCAGCATTTT. The rearrangement uses TRBV19 and TRBJ1-5, with D perhaps TRBD1 (5 bases). The CDR3 runs 15 residues. V was shortened by 3 bases and J by 0 bases, with 9 bases between the two germline ends. The germline V gene has CDR1 LNHDA and CDR2 SQIVND (reference sequence).

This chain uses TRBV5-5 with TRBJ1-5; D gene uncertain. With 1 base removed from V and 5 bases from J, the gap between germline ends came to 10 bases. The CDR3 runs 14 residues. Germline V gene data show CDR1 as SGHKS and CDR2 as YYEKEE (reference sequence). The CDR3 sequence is CASSLMRRDQPQHF. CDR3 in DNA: TGTGCCAGCAGCTTGATGCGGCGAGATCAGCCCCAGCATTTT.

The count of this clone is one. CDR3 loop: CASRGDRISGNTIYF. CDR3 sequence (DNA): TGTGCCAGCAGGGGGGACAGAATCTCTGGAAACACCATATATTTT. V gene TRBV6-6 combines with J gene TRBJ1-3; 7 bases fit TRBD1. V lost 6 bases and J lost 0; bases outside the gene matches: 5. This CDR3 contains 15 residues. Germline CDR1 MNHNY, CDR2 SVGAGI (reference sequence).

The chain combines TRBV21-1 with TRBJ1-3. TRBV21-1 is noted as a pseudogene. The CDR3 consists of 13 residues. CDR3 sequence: CASSNLTRGLLYF. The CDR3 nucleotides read TGTGCCAGCAGCAACCTGACCCGAGGACTTTTATATTTT.

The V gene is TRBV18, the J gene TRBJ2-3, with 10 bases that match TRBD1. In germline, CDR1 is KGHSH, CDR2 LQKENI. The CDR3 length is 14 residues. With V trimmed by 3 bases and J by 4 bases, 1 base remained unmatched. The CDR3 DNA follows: TGTGCCAGCTCACCGGGACAGGGGTCAGATACGCAGTATTTT. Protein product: CASSPGQGSDTQYF.

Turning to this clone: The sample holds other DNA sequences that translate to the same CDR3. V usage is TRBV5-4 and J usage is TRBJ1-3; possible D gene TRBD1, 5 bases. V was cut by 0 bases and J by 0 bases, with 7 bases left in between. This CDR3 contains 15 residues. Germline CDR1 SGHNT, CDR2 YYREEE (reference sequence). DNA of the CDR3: TGTGCCAGCAGCTTGGGGGGCTCCTCTGGAAACACCATATATTTT. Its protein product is CASSLGGSSGNTIYF.

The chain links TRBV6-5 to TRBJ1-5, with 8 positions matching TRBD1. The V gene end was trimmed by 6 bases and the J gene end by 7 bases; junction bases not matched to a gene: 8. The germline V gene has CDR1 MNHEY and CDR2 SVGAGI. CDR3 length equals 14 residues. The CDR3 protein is CASSPGQGRQPQHF. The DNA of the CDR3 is TGTGCCAGCAGCCCAGGACAGGGACGACAGCCCCAGCATTTT.

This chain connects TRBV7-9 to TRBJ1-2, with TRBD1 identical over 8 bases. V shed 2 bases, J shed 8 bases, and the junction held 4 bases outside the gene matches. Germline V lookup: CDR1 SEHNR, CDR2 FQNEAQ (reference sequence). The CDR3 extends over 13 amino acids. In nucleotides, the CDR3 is TGTGCCAGCAGCTTACAGGGGGCTAGGGGCTACACCTTC. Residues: CASSLQGARGYTF.

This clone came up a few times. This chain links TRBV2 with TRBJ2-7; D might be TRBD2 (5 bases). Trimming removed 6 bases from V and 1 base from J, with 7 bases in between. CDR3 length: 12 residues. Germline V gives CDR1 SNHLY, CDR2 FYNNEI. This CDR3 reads CASSGVSYEQYF. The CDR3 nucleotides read TGTGCCAGCAGCGGGGTTTCCTACGAGCAGTACTTC.

The CDR3 reads CASSLGSGSGGTRWNEQYF. In nucleotides, the CDR3 is TGTGCCAGCAGCTTAGGCTCCGGGAGCGGGGGGACCCGGTGGAACGAGCAGTACTTC. The chain links TRBV7-6 to TRBJ2-7, with 9 bases that match TRBD2. This CDR3 has 19 amino acids. V lost 1 base and J lost 5; bases outside the gene matches: 18. Per the germline V gene, CDR1 is SGHVS and CDR2 is FNYEAQ.

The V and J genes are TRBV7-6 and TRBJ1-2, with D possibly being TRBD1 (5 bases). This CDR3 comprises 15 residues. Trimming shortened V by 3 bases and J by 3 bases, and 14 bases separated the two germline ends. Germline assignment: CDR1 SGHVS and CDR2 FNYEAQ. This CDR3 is CASSLGPSDHYGYTF. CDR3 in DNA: TGTGCCAGCAGCTTGGGGCCATCAGACCACTATGGCTACACCTTC.

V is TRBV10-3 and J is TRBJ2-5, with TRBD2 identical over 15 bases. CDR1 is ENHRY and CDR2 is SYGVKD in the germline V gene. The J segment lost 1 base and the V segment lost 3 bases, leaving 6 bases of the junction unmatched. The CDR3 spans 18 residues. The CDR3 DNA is TGTGCCATCAGTGAAAGGACTAGCGGGGGGGCTGGCCAAGAGACCCAGTACTTC. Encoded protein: CAISERTSGGAGQETQYF.

The chain's CDR3 is CAIMNGEYHGYTF. The CDR3, as DNA: TGTGCCATCATGAATGGGGAGTACCATGGCTACACCTTC. This chain uses TRBV10-3 with TRBJ1-2; D is unresolved. The germline gives CDR1 ENHRY, CDR2 SYGVKD. The CDR3 has 13 residues. Deletions cut 7 bases from V and 6 bases from J, with 15 bases between.

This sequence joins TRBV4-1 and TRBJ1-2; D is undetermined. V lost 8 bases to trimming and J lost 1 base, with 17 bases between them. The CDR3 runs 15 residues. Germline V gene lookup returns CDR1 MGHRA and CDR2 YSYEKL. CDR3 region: CASAHPGKSNYGYTF. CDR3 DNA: TGCGCCAGCGCCCATCCGGGAAAGAGTAACTATGGCTACACCTTC.

CDR3 sequence reads: CATLWAGGPSRSGNTIYF. The CDR3 nucleotides are TGTGCCACCCTATGGGCAGGTGGGCCCTCTCGCTCTGGAAACACCATATATTTT. This rearrangement joins TRBV28 to TRBJ1-3; unclear D gene. The CDR3 loop spans 18 amino acids. Germline loops: CDR1 MDHEN, CDR2 SYDVKM. V lost 10 bases to trimming and J lost 0 bases, with 25 bases between them.

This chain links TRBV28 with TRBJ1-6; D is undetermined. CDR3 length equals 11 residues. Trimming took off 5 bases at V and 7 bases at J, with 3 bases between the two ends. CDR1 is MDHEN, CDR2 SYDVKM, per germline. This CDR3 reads CASSQNSPLHF. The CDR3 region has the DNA TGTGCCAGCAGTCAGAATTCACCCCTCCACTTT.

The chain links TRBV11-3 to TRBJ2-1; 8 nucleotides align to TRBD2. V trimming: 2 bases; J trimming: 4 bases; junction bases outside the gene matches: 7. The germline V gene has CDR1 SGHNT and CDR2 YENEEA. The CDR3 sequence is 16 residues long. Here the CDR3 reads CASSLRGSGGYNEQFF. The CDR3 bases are TGTGCCAGCAGCTTACGCGGCAGCGGGGGTTACAATGAGCAGTTCTTC.

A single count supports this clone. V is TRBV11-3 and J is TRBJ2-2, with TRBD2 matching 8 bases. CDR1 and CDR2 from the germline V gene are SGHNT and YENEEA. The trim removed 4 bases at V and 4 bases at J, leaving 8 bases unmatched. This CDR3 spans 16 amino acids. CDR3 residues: CASSSAASGRTGELFF. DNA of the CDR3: TGTGCCAGCAGCTCCGCGGCTAGCGGGCGCACCGGGGAGCTGTTTTTT.

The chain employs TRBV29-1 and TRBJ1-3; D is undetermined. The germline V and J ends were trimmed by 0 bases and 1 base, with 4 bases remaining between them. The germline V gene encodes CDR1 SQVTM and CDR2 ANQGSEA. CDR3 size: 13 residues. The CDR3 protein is CSVEEQSGNTIYF. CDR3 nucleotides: TGCAGCGTTGAAGAACAATCTGGAAACACCATATATTTT.

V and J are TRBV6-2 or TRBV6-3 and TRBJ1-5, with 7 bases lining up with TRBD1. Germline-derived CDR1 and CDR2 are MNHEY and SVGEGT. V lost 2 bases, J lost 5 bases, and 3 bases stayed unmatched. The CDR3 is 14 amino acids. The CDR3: CASSYPGGDQPQHF. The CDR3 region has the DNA TGTGCCAGCAGTTACCCAGGGGGAGATCAGCCCCAGCATTTT.

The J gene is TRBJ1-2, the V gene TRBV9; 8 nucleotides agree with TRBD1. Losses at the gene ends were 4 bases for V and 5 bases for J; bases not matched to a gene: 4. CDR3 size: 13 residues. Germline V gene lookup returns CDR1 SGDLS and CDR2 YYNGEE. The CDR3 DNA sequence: TGTGCCAGCAGCTTGACAGGGGAGTATGGCTACACCTTC. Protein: CASSLTGEYGYTF.

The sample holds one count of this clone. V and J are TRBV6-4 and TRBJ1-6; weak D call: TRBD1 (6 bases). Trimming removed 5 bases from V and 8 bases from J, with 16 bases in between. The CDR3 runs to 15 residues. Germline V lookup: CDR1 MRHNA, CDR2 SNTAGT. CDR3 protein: CASSPGHLRDSPLHF. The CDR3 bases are TGTGCCAGCAGTCCGGGACACTTGAGGGATTCACCCCTCCACTTT.